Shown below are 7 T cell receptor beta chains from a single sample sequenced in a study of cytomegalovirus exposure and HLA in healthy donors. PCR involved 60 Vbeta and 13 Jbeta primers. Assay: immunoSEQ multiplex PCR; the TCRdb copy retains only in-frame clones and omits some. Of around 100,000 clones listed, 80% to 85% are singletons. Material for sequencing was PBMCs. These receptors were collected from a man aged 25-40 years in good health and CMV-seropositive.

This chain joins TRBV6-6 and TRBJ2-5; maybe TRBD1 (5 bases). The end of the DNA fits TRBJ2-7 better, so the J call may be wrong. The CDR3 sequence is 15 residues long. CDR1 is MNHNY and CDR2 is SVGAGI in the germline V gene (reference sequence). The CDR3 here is CASSYFRDWSYEQYF. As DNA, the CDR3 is TGTGCCAGCAGTTATTTCAGGGATTGGTCCTACGAGCAGTACTTC.

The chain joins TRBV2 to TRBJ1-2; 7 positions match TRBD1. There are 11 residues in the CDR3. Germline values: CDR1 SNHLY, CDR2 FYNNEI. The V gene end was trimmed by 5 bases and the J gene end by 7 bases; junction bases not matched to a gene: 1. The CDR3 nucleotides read TGTGCCAGCAGTTACAGGGGTGGCTACACCTTC. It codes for CASSYRGGYTF.

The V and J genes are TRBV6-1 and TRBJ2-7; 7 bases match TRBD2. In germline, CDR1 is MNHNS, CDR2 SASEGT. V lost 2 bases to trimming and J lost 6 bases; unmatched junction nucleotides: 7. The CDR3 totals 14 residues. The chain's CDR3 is CASSELSGTGEQYV. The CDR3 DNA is TGTGCCAGCAGTGAACTGAGCGGGACGGGCGAGCAGTACGTC.

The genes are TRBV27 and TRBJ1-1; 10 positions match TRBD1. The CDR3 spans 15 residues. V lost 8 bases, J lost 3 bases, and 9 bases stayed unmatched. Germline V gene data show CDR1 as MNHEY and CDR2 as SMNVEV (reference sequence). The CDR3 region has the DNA TGTGCCAGCGGCGCCCAGGGGACAGGGGACACTGAAGCTTTCTTT. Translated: CASGAQGTGDTEAFF.

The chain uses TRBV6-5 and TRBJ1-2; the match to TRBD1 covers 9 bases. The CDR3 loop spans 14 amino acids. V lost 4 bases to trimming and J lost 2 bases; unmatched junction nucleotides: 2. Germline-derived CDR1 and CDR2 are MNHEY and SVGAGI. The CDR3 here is CASSSGTGNYGYTF. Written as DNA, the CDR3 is TGTGCCAGCAGTTCCGGGACAGGGAACTATGGCTACACCTTC.

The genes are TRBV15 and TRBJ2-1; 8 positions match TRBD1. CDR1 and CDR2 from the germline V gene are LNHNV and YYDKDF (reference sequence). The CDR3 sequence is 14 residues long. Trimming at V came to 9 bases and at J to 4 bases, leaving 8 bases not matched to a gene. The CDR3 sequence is CATETGASYNEQFF. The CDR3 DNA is TGTGCCACGGAGACAGGGGCCTCTTACAATGAGCAGTTCTTC.

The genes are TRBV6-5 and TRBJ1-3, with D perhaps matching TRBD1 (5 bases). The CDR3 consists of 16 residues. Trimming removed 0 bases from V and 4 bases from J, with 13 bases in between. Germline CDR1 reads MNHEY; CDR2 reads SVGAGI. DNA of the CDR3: TGTGCCAGCAGTTACTCATTCCGGGACTTCGGAAACACCATATATTTT. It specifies CASSYSFRDFGNTIYF.